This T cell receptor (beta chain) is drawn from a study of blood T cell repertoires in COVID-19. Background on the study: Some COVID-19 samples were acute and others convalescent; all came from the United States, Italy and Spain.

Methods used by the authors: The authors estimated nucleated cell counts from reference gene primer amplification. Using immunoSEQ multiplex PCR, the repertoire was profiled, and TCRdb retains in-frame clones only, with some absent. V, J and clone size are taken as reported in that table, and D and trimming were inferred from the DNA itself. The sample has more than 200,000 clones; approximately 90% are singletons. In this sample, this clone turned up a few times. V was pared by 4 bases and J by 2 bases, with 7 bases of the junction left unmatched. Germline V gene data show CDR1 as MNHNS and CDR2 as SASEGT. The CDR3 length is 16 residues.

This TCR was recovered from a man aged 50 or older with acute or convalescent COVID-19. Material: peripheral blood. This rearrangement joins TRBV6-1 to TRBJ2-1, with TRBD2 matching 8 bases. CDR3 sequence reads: CASSGGGRGAYNEQFF. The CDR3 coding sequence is TGTGCCAGCAGTGGCGGGGGGAGGGGGGCCTACAATGAGCAGTTCTTC.